The rows below give T cell receptor beta chains drawn from one sample of a study of blood T cell repertoires in COVID-19. Profiled with immunoSEQ multiplex PCR; TCRdb holds only in-frame clones, not every one. This sample has roughly 280,000 clones; approximately 90% occur once, and the top ten carry 2.2%. Source material: peripheral blood. The source of these receptors is a woman aged 45-59 years who had recovered from COVID-19. CDR3s include the opening cysteine and the closing phenylalanine or tryptophan. The order of the fields is J gene, D gene, clone size, V gene, CDR3 protein, CDR3 DNA. D genes are given only for firm matches. Clone size is given for some rows only: seen once, a few or many times, or a class if the clone is expanded.

J gene: TRBJ1-2; D gene: .; clone size: once; V gene: TRBV6-4; CDR3 protein: CASSEMYRDFGYTF; CDR3 DNA: TGTGCCAGCAGTGAAATGTACAGGGATTTTGGCTACACCTTC
J gene: TRBJ2-2; D gene: TRBD2; clone size: .; V gene: TRBV5-1; CDR3 protein: CASSLEAAGGYTGELFF; CDR3 DNA: TGCGCCAGCAGCTTGGAGGCGGCGGGAGGTTATACCGGGGAGCTGTTTTTT
J gene: TRBJ2-3; D gene: TRBD2; clone size: .; V gene: TRBV5-1; CDR3 protein: CASSFGLAGTDTQYF; CDR3 DNA: TGCGCCAGCAGCTTTGGTCTAGCGGGCACAGATACGCAGTATTTT
J gene: TRBJ1-2; D gene: .; clone size: once; V gene: TRBV10-3; CDR3 protein: CAISDGTGEFLGHTF; CDR3 DNA: TGTGCCATCAGTGATGGTACAGGCGAGTTCCTTGGACACACCTTC
J gene: TRBJ1-1; D gene: .; clone size: once; V gene: TRBV7-6; CDR3 protein: CASSLREVGGLAEAFF; CDR3 DNA: TGTGCCAGCAGCTTAAGGGAGGTCGGGGGTCTCGCTGAAGCTTTCTTT
J gene: TRBJ2-7; D gene: TRBD2; clone size: .; V gene: TRBV12-3/TRBV12-4; CDR3 protein: CASSFGGGEQYF; CDR3 DNA: TGTGCCAGCAGTTTCGGGGGAGGGGAGCAGTACTTC
J gene: TRBJ1-1; D gene: .; clone size: .; V gene: TRBV12-3/TRBV12-4; CDR3 protein: CASSLDSNTEAFF; CDR3 DNA: TGTGCCAGCAGTTTGGACAGTAACACTGAAGCTTTCTTT
J gene: TRBJ2-4; D gene: .; clone size: .; V gene: TRBV9; CDR3 protein: CASSVEAETAQIAKNIQYF; CDR3 DNA: TGTGCCAGCAGCGTAGAGGCTGAGACAGCCCAGATAGCCAAAAACATTCAGTACTTC
J gene: TRBJ2-7; D gene: .; clone size: few; V gene: TRBV6-1; CDR3 protein: CASSELGTRNYEQYF; CDR3 DNA: TGTGCCAGCAGTGAATTGGGGACAAGAAACTACGAGCAGTACTTC
J gene: TRBJ2-3; D gene: .; clone size: .; V gene: TRBV19; CDR3 protein: CASNDKDTQYF; CDR3 DNA: TGTGCCAGTAATGACAAAGATACGCAGTATTTT
J gene: TRBJ1-4; D gene: .; clone size: .; V gene: TRBV5-1; CDR3 protein: CASSSLPTGTNEKLFF; CDR3 DNA: TGCGCCAGCAGCTCTCTACCGACGGGGACTAATGAAAAACTGTTTTTT
J gene: TRBJ2-5; D gene: TRBD2; clone size: .; V gene: TRBV28; CDR3 protein: CASILTGGLQETQYF; CDR3 DNA: TGTGCCAGCATCCTTACGGGAGGACTCCAAGAGACCCAGTACTTC
J gene: TRBJ2-3; D gene: TRBD2; clone size: .; V gene: TRBV7-6; CDR3 protein: CASSRGRLAGDSTDRTDTQYF; CDR3 DNA: TGTGCCAGCAGCCGCGGGCGACTAGCGGGGGATAGCACGGACCGCACAGATACGCAGTATTTT
J gene: TRBJ2-7; D gene: .; clone size: once; V gene: TRBV3-1/TRBV3-2; CDR3 protein: CASSQEPRQGGVGEQYF; CDR3 DNA: TGTGCCAGCAGCCAAGAACCGAGGCAGGGAGGCGTCGGCGAGCAGTACTTC
J gene: TRBJ1-2; D gene: TRBD1; clone size: .; V gene: TRBV27; CDR3 protein: CASSLYTGGGKEGYTF; CDR3 DNA: TGTGCCAGCAGCCTATATACAGGAGGGGGCAAGGAGGGCTACACCTTC
J gene: TRBJ1-3; D gene: .; clone size: few; V gene: TRBV5-5; CDR3 protein: CASSLNRGISGNTIYF; CDR3 DNA: TGTGCCAGCAGCTTGAATAGAGGGATCTCAGGAAACACCATATATTTT
J gene: TRBJ2-7; D gene: TRBD1; clone size: .; V gene: TRBV11-1; CDR3 protein: CATGPGQNPYEQYF; CDR3 DNA: TGTGCCACGGGACCGGGACAGAATCCCTACGAGCAGTACTTC
J gene: TRBJ1-2; D gene: TRBD1; clone size: .; V gene: TRBV5-4; CDR3 protein: CASSSFDRAHGYTF; CDR3 DNA: TGTGCCAGCAGCTCCTTTGACAGGGCACATGGCTACACCTTC
J gene: TRBJ1-5; D gene: TRBD1; clone size: .; V gene: TRBV2; CDR3 protein: CASSSDRGIINQPQHF; CDR3 DNA: TGTGCCAGCAGTTCCGACAGGGGGATTATCAATCAGCCCCAGCATTTT
J gene: TRBJ1-1; D gene: TRBD1; clone size: .; V gene: TRBV27; CDR3 protein: CASSLVGQGGTEAFF; CDR3 DNA: TGTGCCAGCAGTTTAGTGGGCCAGGGGGGCACTGAAGCTTTCTTT
J gene: TRBJ1-1; D gene: .; clone size: .; V gene: TRBV5-5; CDR3 protein: CASSLAEAAPEAFF; CDR3 DNA: TGTGCCAGCAGCTTGGCCGAGGCGGCTCCTGAAGCTTTCTTT
J gene: TRBJ2-1; D gene: TRBD1; clone size: .; V gene: TRBV5-6; CDR3 protein: CASSGPTGVHEQFF; CDR3 DNA: TGTGCCAGCAGCGGCCCGACAGGGGTCCATGAGCAGTTCTTC
J gene: TRBJ2-7; D gene: .; clone size: .; V gene: TRBV6-2/TRBV6-3; CDR3 protein: CASSIMTGFAYEQYF; CDR3 DNA: TGTGCCAGCAGTATTATGACAGGATTCGCCTACGAGCAGTACTTC
J gene: TRBJ2-1; D gene: .; clone size: .; V gene: TRBV4-3; CDR3 protein: CASSQVSARSEQFF; CDR3 DNA: TGCGCCAGCAGCCAAGTTTCCGCCCGCAGTGAGCAGTTCTTC
J gene: TRBJ1-1; D gene: .; clone size: .; V gene: TRBV7-9; CDR3 protein: CASRNSLNTEAFF; CDR3 DNA: TGTGCCAGCAGAAACAGCTTGAACACTGAAGCTTTCTTT
J gene: TRBJ1-1; D gene: .; clone size: once; V gene: TRBV3-1/TRBV3-2; CDR3 protein: CASSQKDGSTYTEAFF; CDR3 DNA: TGTGCCAGCAGCCAAAAGGATGGGAGTACGTACACTGAAGCTTTCTTT
J gene: TRBJ1-1; D gene: .; clone size: .; V gene: TRBV27; CDR3 protein: CASSPFQGNTEAFF; CDR3 DNA: TGTGCCAGCAGTCCCTTCCAGGGGAACACTGAAGCTTTCTTT
J gene: TRBJ2-1; D gene: TRBD2; clone size: .; V gene: TRBV5-1; CDR3 protein: CASRGTSGSNEQFF; CDR3 DNA: TGCGCCAGTCGCGGGACTAGCGGGAGCAATGAGCAGTTCTTC
J gene: TRBJ2-7; D gene: TRBD1; clone size: .; V gene: TRBV2; CDR3 protein: CASRETGVEQYF; CDR3 DNA: TGTGCCAGCAGGGAGACAGGGGTCGAGCAGTACTTC
J gene: TRBJ2-3; D gene: TRBD2; clone size: .; V gene: TRBV18; CDR3 protein: CASSPQVRGGLTDTQYF; CDR3 DNA: TGTGCCAGCTCACCACAAGTGCGGGGGGGCCTGACAGATACGCAGTATTTT
J gene: TRBJ2-1; D gene: TRBD1; clone size: .; V gene: TRBV6-6; CDR3 protein: CASSYPWTGGYNEQFF; CDR3 DNA: TGTGCCAGCAGTTACCCTTGGACAGGGGGTTACAATGAGCAGTTCTTC
J gene: TRBJ1-1; D gene: .; clone size: .; V gene: TRBV9; CDR3 protein: CASSVMGGELSEAFF; CDR3 DNA: TGTGCCAGCAGCGTAATGGGGGGGGAATTGTCTGAAGCTTTCTTT
J gene: TRBJ2-1; D gene: TRBD2; clone size: .; V gene: TRBV29-1; CDR3 protein: CSGGRVGLAGQFF; CDR3 DNA: TGCAGCGGTGGACGCGTCGGACTAGCGGGACAGTTCTTC
J gene: TRBJ1-1; D gene: .; clone size: .; V gene: TRBV30; CDR3 protein: CAWSVAGNTEAFF; CDR3 DNA: TGTGCCTGGAGTGTAGCCGGGAACACTGAAGCTTTCTTT
J gene: TRBJ2-1; D gene: .; clone size: .; V gene: TRBV21-1; CDR3 protein: CASSRLLAGGNNEQFF; CDR3 DNA: TGTGCCAGCAGCAGGTTACTAGCGGGAGGGAACAATGAGCAGTTCTTC
J gene: TRBJ2-1; D gene: .; clone size: once; V gene: TRBV30; CDR3 protein: CAWMAERYNEQFF; CDR3 DNA: TGTGCCTGGATGGCAGAAAGATACAATGAGCAGTTCTTC
J gene: TRBJ2-1; D gene: .; clone size: .; V gene: TRBV9; CDR3 protein: CASSVGAGSVEQFF; CDR3 DNA: TGTGCCAGCAGCGTAGGTGCAGGCTCCGTTGAGCAGTTCTTC
J gene: TRBJ2-2; D gene: .; clone size: .; V gene: TRBV6-5; CDR3 protein: CATSETRLAGELFF; CDR3 DNA: TGTGCCACCAGCGAGACGCGCCTAGCCGGGGAGCTGTTTTTT
J gene: TRBJ2-7; D gene: .; clone size: .; V gene: TRBV4-2; CDR3 protein: CASSQEVQGRAAGEQYF; CDR3 DNA: TGTGCCAGCAGCCAAGAAGTGCAGGGCAGGGCAGCTGGTGAGCAGTACTTC
J gene: TRBJ1-5; D gene: .; clone size: once; V gene: TRBV29-1; CDR3 protein: CSVAGGVNQPQHF; CDR3 DNA: TGCAGCGTTGCGGGCGGGGTAAATCAGCCCCAGCATTTT
J gene: TRBJ2-7; D gene: .; clone size: once; V gene: TRBV7-3; CDR3 protein: CASSSYRTGEQYF; CDR3 DNA: TGTGCCAGCAGCTCTTACCGGACGGGGGAGCAGTACTTC
J gene: TRBJ2-5; D gene: TRBD1; clone size: .; V gene: TRBV10-3; CDR3 protein: CAIREQGARETQYF; CDR3 DNA: TGTGCCATCAGGGAACAGGGGGCTCGGGAGACCCAGTACTTC
J gene: TRBJ2-7; D gene: .; clone size: .; V gene: TRBV5-1; CDR3 protein: CASSLISTSYEQYF; CDR3 DNA: TGCGCCAGCAGCTTGATCAGTACCTCCTACGAGCAGTACTTC
J gene: TRBJ1-4; D gene: .; clone size: .; V gene: TRBV28; CDR3 protein: CASSRRGEKLFF; CDR3 DNA: TGTGCCAGCAGTCGAAGGGGTGAAAAACTGTTTTTT
J gene: TRBJ1-3; D gene: .; clone size: .; V gene: TRBV2; CDR3 protein: CASSPRGTNSGNTIYF; CDR3 DNA: TGTGCCAGCAGTCCTCGTGGGACAAATTCTGGAAACACCATATATTTT
J gene: TRBJ1-1; D gene: .; clone size: .; V gene: TRBV2; CDR3 protein: CASTEARTMNTEAFF; CDR3 DNA: TGTGCCAGCACCGAAGCTCGGACAATGAACACTGAAGCTTTCTTT
J gene: TRBJ1-1; D gene: .; clone size: once; V gene: TRBV9; CDR3 protein: CASSVQGINTEAFF; CDR3 DNA: TGTGCCAGCAGCGTACAGGGGATTAACACTGAAGCTTTCTTT
J gene: TRBJ1-1; D gene: TRBD1; clone size: .; V gene: TRBV2; CDR3 protein: CASSDPGQGAFF; CDR3 DNA: TGTGCCAGCAGTGATCCCGGACAGGGAGCTTTCTTT
J gene: TRBJ1-4; D gene: .; clone size: once; V gene: TRBV28; CDR3 protein: CASSFYSNNEKLFF; CDR3 DNA: TGTGCCAGCAGTTTTTACAGTAATAATGAAAAACTGTTTTTT
J gene: TRBJ1-2; D gene: .; clone size: .; V gene: TRBV28; CDR3 protein: CASGIKSGRNYGYTF; CDR3 DNA: TGTGCCAGCGGGATTAAATCGGGGAGAAACTATGGCTACACCTTC
J gene: TRBJ1-2; D gene: .; clone size: .; V gene: TRBV7-3; CDR3 protein: CASSPAGGYYNYGYTF; CDR3 DNA: TGTGCCAGCAGCCCGGCGGGGGGCTACTATAACTATGGCTACACCTTC
J gene: TRBJ1-2; D gene: TRBD1; clone size: .; V gene: TRBV7-9; CDR3 protein: CASLQGAGYGYTF; CDR3 DNA: TGTGCCAGCCTACAGGGGGCCGGCTATGGCTACACCTTC
J gene: TRBJ1-6; D gene: .; clone size: once; V gene: TRBV3-1/TRBV3-2; CDR3 protein: CASSQDGRWNSPLHF; CDR3 DNA: TGTGCCAGCAGCCAAGATGGGCGTTGGAATTCACCCCTCCACTTT
J gene: TRBJ1-1; D gene: TRBD1; clone size: .; V gene: TRBV15; CDR3 protein: CATSSGTGGINTEAFF; CDR3 DNA: TGTGCCACCAGCTCGGGGACAGGGGGAATTAACACTGAAGCTTTCTTT
J gene: TRBJ2-1; D gene: TRBD2; clone size: .; V gene: TRBV6-6; CDR3 protein: CASGTSRRNEQFF; CDR3 DNA: TGTGCCAGCGGGACTAGCAGGAGAAATGAGCAGTTCTTC
J gene: TRBJ2-1; D gene: TRBD2; clone size: .; V gene: TRBV28; CDR3 protein: CASINLAGNPRARSYNEQFF; CDR3 DNA: TGTGCCAGCATTAACTTAGCGGGTAACCCTCGAGCTCGTTCCTACAATGAGCAGTTCTTC
J gene: TRBJ2-5; D gene: .; clone size: few; V gene: TRBV6-5; CDR3 protein: CASGRGASWEETQYF; CDR3 DNA: TGTGCCAGCGGCAGGGGGGCGTCTTGGGAAGAGACCCAGTACTTC